The 28 T cell receptor beta chains listed next were all sequenced from one sample in a study of blood T cell repertoires in COVID-19 (dated by TCRdb to about 2020). Libraries were prepared through the immunoSEQ multiplex PCR assay. The table was pulled from immuneACCESS by TCRdb, which kept in-frame rearrangements only. Such tables lose some clones; where checked, under half of the loss comes from unresolved V genes, and the rest has no known cause. The sample table shows about 410,000 clones, and roughly 85% are seen once. Almost 1.5% of the sample lies in the top ten. Sequenced: peripheral blood. Receptor source: a woman in her thirties with active or convalescent COVID-19.

This rearrangement joins TRBV4-1 to TRBJ1-3, with D possibly being TRBD1 (5 bases). The CDR3 sequence is 16 residues long. V dropped 0 bases and J dropped 0 bases, with 9 bases sitting between them. CDR1 and CDR2 (germline): MGHRA, YSYEKL. CDR3 nucleotides: TGCGCCAGCAGCCAAGATAGAAGGGGCTCTGGAAACACCATATATTTT. This translates into CASSQDRRGSGNTIYF.

The V gene is TRBV9, the J gene TRBJ2-2, with 13 bases fitting TRBD2. Per germline, CDR1 SGDLS and CDR2 YYNGEE. This CDR3 spans 16 amino acids. Germline trimming cut 4 bases from V and 6 bases from J; bases unmatched to any gene: 6. As DNA, the CDR3 is TGTGCCAGCAGCTCTCGACTAGCGGGGGGCTCCGGGGAGCTGTTTTTT. Its protein product is CASSSRLAGGSGELFF.

The DNA of the CDR3 is TGTGCCAGCAGCCGCGGAGAGACAGGGCCCCAGCATTTT. Translated: CASSRGETGPQHF. The chain employs TRBV14 and TRBJ1-5; weak D call: TRBD1 (6 bases). There are 13 residues in the CDR3. V lost 4 bases, J lost 9 bases, and 13 bases lay in between. Germline V gives CDR1 SGHDN, CDR2 FVKESK.

The chain recombines TRBV27 with TRBJ2-7; a possible D gene is TRBD1 (6 bases). The CDR3 spans 14 residues. V was shortened by 3 bases and J by 2 bases, with 11 bases between the two germline ends. Germline CDR1 is MNHEY and CDR2 is SMNVEV (reference sequence). CDR3 loop: CASSFFAGAYEQYF. CDR3 coding DNA: TGTGCCAGCAGTTTTTTCGCAGGGGCCTACGAGCAGTACTTC.

CDR3 DNA: TGTGCCGCCGTAAGGGAGGAGAACACTGAAGCTTTCTTT. Translated: CAAVREENTEAFF. The chain joins TRBV10-3 to TRBJ1-1; D unresolved. Trimming removed 11 bases at V and 1 base at J, with 14 bases between. The CDR3 has 13 amino acids. In germline, CDR1 is ENHRY, CDR2 SYGVKD.

As concerns this clone: This specimen includes other DNA sequences encoding the same CDR3. The chain combines TRBV27 with TRBJ2-7; 9 bases match TRBD1. CDR3 length: 14 residues. Germline lookup yields CDR1 MNHEY and CDR2 SMNVEV (reference sequence). Losses at the gene ends were 4 bases for V and 4 bases for J; bases not matched to a gene: 5. In nucleotides, the CDR3 is TGTGCCAGCAGTTGGGGACAGGGATCGTACGAGCAGTACTTC. Its protein is CASSWGQGSYEQYF.

The chain carries TRBV7-6 and TRBJ1-1; no firm D call. The V end was cut by 0 bases, the J end by 1 base, with 9 bases between. The CDR3 consists of 15 residues. CDR1 SGHVS and CDR2 FNYEAQ come from the germline V gene. This CDR3 is CASSLARGSNTEAFF. CDR3 nucleotides: TGTGCCAGCAGCTTAGCCCGGGGATCGAACACTGAAGCTTTCTTT.

The chain links TRBV5-4 to TRBJ1-1; no reliable D call. CDR1 is SGHNT, CDR2 YYREEE, per germline (reference sequence). V lost 3 bases and J 4 bases, leaving 10 bases between the germline ends. This CDR3 is built from 13 residues. The CDR3 reads CASSSREPTEAFF. In DNA form, the CDR3 reads TGTGCCAGCAGCTCGCGGGAGCCCACTGAAGCTTTCTTT. The complete variable domain, with remaining parts taken from reference TRBV5-4 and TRBJ1-1, reads ETGVTQSPTHLIKTRGQQVTLRCSSQSGHNTVSWYQQALGQGPQFIFQYYREEENGRGNFPPRFSGLQFPNYSSELNVNALELDDSALYLCASSSREPTEAFFGQGTRLTVV.

In its sample, this clone was seen a few times. The chain links TRBV30 to TRBJ1-5, with D possibly being TRBD1 (6 bases). This CDR3 has 18 residues. CDR1 and CDR2 (germline): GTSNPN, SVGIG (reference sequence). V was trimmed by 1 base and J by 2 bases, leaving 21 bases between them. The CDR3 sequence: CAWSEPPMSPGGNQPQHF. In DNA, the CDR3 is TGTGCCTGGAGTGAACCCCCGATGTCCCCAGGGGGCAATCAGCCCCAGCATTTT.

In the case of this clone: The identical CDR3 is also encoded by other nucleotide sequences in the sample. The genes are TRBV5-1 and TRBJ2-1; TRBD2 matches 13 bases. V shed 4 bases and J 1 base; nucleotides not matched to a gene: 2. Germline V gene data show CDR1 as SGHRS and CDR2 as YFSETQ. The CDR3 is 16 residues long. DNA for the CDR3: TGCGCCAGCAGCCGGACTAGCGGGGGTTCCTACAATGAGCAGTTCTTC. Translated, it gives CASSRTSGGSYNEQFF.

The genes are TRBV20-1 and TRBJ2-1; 11 bases align to TRBD2. This CDR3 spans 14 amino acids. The V segment lost 3 bases and the J segment 6 bases; nucleotides outside the gene matches: 4. Per germline, CDR1 DFQATT and CDR2 SNEGSKA (reference sequence). The CDR3 DNA reads as TGCAGTGCTAGTGCTCTAGCGGGAGGCAATGAGCAGTTCTTC. The encoded protein is CSASALAGGNEQFF.

The rearrangement links TRBV6-5 to TRBJ2-1, with 7 positions matching TRBD1. The V gene's germline CDR1 is MNHEY and CDR2 SVGAGI. The CDR3 is made up of 14 amino acids. Trimming at V came to 5 bases and at J to 5 bases, leaving 6 bases not matched to a gene. The CDR3 here is CASSPAGGHNEQFF. The DNA of the CDR3 is TGTGCCAGCAGTCCCGCAGGGGGTCACAATGAGCAGTTCTTC.

The chain links TRBV25-1 to TRBJ1-1; 10 bases are shared with TRBD1. V gave up 6 bases and J gave up 5 bases; unmatched junction bases: 3. There are 13 residues in the CDR3. Germline CDR1 is MGHDK and CDR2 is SYGVNS. CDR3 nucleotides: TGTGCCAGCAGGGGACAGGGGAGAACTGAAGCTTTCTTT. Its translation is CASRGQGRTEAFF.

This clone showed up just once. The V call is TRBV4-1, the J call TRBJ2-5; tentatively, D is TRBD2 (5 bases). With 0 bases removed from V and 5 bases from J, the gap between germline ends came to 13 bases. The CDR3 totals 15 residues. Per the germline V gene, CDR1 is MGHRA and CDR2 is YSYEKL. The DNA for the CDR3 is TGCGCCAGCAGCCAAGATTCGGCCGGGGTGGAGACCCAGTACTTC. Translated, it gives CASSQDSAGVETQYF.

The J gene is TRBJ1-5, the V gene TRBV30; the match to TRBD1 covers 11 bases. There are 15 residues in the CDR3. In germline, CDR1 is GTSNPN, CDR2 SVGIG (reference sequence). V shed 5 bases, J shed 2 bases, and the junction held 5 bases outside the gene matches. CDR3 region: CAWGQGAGGNQPQHF. CDR3 bases: TGTGCCTGGGGACAGGGGGCCGGGGGCAATCAGCCCCAGCATTTT. Based on the CDR3 plus reference TRBV30 and TRBJ1-5, the full variable domain is SQTIHQWPATLVQPVGSPLSLECTVEGTSNPNLYWYRQAAGRGLQLLFYSVGIGQISSEVPQNLSASRPQDRQFILSSKKLLLSDSGFYLCAWGQGAGGNQPQHFGDGTRLSIL.

V is TRBV6-5 and J is TRBJ1-4; D not resolved. CDR1 and CDR2 from the germline V gene are MNHEY and SVGAGI. V dropped 2 bases and J dropped 4 bases, with 8 bases sitting between them. This CDR3 region has 14 residues. The CDR3 nucleotides read TGTGCCAGCAGTTACGGTCAGAATAATGAAAAACTGTTTTTT. Translating gives CASSYGQNNEKLFF.

This clone occurred once. CDR3 sequence reads: CASSISGPLNTEAFF. In nucleotides, the CDR3 is TGTGCCAGTAGTATATCCGGTCCCTTGAACACTGAAGCTTTCTTT. This chain uses TRBV19 with TRBJ1-1; D remains unclear. V lost 2 bases and J lost 0, with 10 bases in between. This CDR3 comprises 15 residues. Germline CDR1 LNHDA, CDR2 SQIVND (reference sequence).

This clone was found a few times. The rearrangement links TRBV7-6 to TRBJ1-2; D gene unclear. The V end lost 5 bases, the J end lost 8 bases, and 15 bases lay between the germline ends. The CDR3 loop spans 13 amino acids. Germline values: CDR1 SGHVS, CDR2 FNYEAQ. The CDR3: CASSPPGVQGYTF. The CDR3 DNA is TGTGCCAGCAGCCCCCCGGGAGTACAGGGCTACACCTTC.

The chain joins TRBV4-1 to TRBJ2-2, with D possibly matching TRBD1 (6 bases). The CDR3 is made up of 15 amino acids. V was pared by 5 bases and J by 5 bases, with 15 bases between. CDR1 MGHRA and CDR2 YSYEKL come from the germline V gene. For the CDR3, the DNA is TGCGCCAGCAGCTTACAGGGTGGAGTAACCGGGGAGCTGTTTTTT. As protein: CASSLQGGVTGELFF.

This clone has only one observation. The chain links TRBV19 to TRBJ1-1; 9 bases match TRBD1. The CDR3 runs 16 residues. The V gene end was trimmed by 4 bases and the J gene end by 7 bases; junction bases not matched to a gene: 13. Germline V gene data show CDR1 as LNHDA and CDR2 as SQIVND (reference sequence). CDR3 region: CASSTPRDRVNHEAFF. The CDR3, as DNA: TGTGCCAGTAGTACCCCCCGGGACAGGGTAAATCATGAAGCTTTCTTT.

J is TRBJ2-4 and V is TRBV5-6, with 8 bases fitting TRBD2. After removal of 7 bases from V and 3 bases from J, the junction contained 12 bases not matched to a gene. The CDR3 runs 16 residues. CDR1 and CDR2 (germline): SGHDT, YYEEEE. The CDR3 reads CASWPGGPWGKNIQYF. The CDR3 DNA sequence: TGTGCCAGCTGGCCGGGAGGGCCCTGGGGCAAAAACATTCAGTACTTC.

J is TRBJ2-5 and V is TRBV18; TRBD1 aligns across 9 bases. This CDR3 region has 13 residues. Germline V gene data show CDR1 as KGHSH and CDR2 as LQKENI. V trimming: 5 bases; J trimming: 4 bases; junction bases outside the gene matches: 2. CDR3 loop: CASSRDRAETQYF. The CDR3 nucleotides are TGTGCCAGCTCAAGGGACAGGGCAGAGACCCAGTACTTC.

The chain carries TRBV29-1 and TRBJ1-2; D unresolved. Germline CDR1 and CDR2: SQVTM and ANQGSEA. The CDR3 consists of 8 residues. The ends were cut back, 7 bases at V and 8 bases at J, with 5 bases in the middle. CDR3 in DNA: TGCAGCGCCCTAGGCTACACCTTC. It yields the protein CSALGYTF.

The chain joins TRBV6-2 or TRBV6-3 to TRBJ2-1, with 7 positions matching TRBD1. J was trimmed by 0 bases and V by 1 base; bases with no gene match: 9. The CDR3 has 18 residues. In germline, CDR1 is MNHEY, CDR2 SVGEGT. CDR3 loop: CASSYLTGTASSYNEQFF. The CDR3 nucleotides read TGTGCCAGCAGTTACTTAACAGGGACAGCCAGCTCCTACAATGAGCAGTTCTTC.

The CDR3 spells CASSSPGDRTEAFF. The DNA of the CDR3 is TGTGCCAGCAGTTCCCCAGGGGACCGAACTGAAGCTTTCTTT. This chain links TRBV27 with TRBJ1-1; TRBD1 might be the D (6 bases). V was pared by 4 bases and J by 5 bases, with 14 bases between. There are 14 residues in the CDR3. Germline values: CDR1 MNHEY, CDR2 SMNVEV (reference sequence).

This clone occurred a few times. This chain uses TRBV2 with TRBJ1-1; D is unclear. The CDR3 contains 14 residues. Germline-derived CDR1 and CDR2 are SNHLY and FYNNEI. Trimming took 2 bases from V and 8 from J, leaving 15 bases between them. CDR3 in amino acids: CASSESSGRPEAFF. The DNA of the CDR3 is TGTGCCAGCAGTGAATCGAGCGGGCGCCCGGAAGCTTTCTTT. Full variable domain (rest looked up from reference TRBV2 and TRBJ1-1): EPEVTQTPSHQVTQMGQEVILRCVPISNHLYFYWYRQILGQKVEFLVSFYNNEISEKSEIFDDQFSVERPDGSNFTLKIRSTKLEDSAMYFCASSESSGRPEAFFGQGTRLTVV.

This chain links TRBV19 with TRBJ2-1, with TRBD2 matching over 10 bases. J lost 7 bases, V lost 7 bases, and 10 bases had no gene match. CDR1 and CDR2 from the germline V gene are LNHDA and SQIVND (reference sequence). The CDR3 contains 15 residues. The CDR3 DNA follows: TGTGCCAGTACCCTTCTAGCGGGAGAAGTGAATGAGCAGTTCTTC. Translated: CASTLLAGEVNEQFF.

The chain combines TRBV4-2 with TRBJ2-1; 10 nucleotides align to TRBD1. Germline V CDR1 and CDR2: LGHNA, YNFKEQ. This CDR3 region has 14 residues. V shed 6 bases, J shed 7 bases, and the junction held 6 bases outside the gene matches. The chain's CDR3 is CASSQGQGFNEQFF. The CDR3 nucleotides are TGTGCCAGCAGTCAGGGACAGGGGTTTAATGAGCAGTTCTTC.